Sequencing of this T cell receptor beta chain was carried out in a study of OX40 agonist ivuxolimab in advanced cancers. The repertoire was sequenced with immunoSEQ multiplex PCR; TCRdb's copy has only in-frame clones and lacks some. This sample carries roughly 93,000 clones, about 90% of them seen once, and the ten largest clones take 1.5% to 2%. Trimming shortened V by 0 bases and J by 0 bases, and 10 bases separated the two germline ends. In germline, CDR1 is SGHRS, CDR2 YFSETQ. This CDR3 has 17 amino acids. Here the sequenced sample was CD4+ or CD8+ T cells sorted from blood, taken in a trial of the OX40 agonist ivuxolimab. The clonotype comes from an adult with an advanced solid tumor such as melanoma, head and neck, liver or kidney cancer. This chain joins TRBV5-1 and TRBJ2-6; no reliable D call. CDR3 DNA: TGCGCCAGCAGCTTGGCCTTAATTGGCTCTGGGGCCAACGTCCTGACTTTC. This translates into CASSLALIGSGANVLTF. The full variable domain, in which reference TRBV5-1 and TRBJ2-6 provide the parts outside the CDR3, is KAGVTQTPRYLIKTRGQQVTLSCSPISGHRSVSWYQQTPGQGLQFLFEYFSETQRNKGNFPGRFSGRQFSNSRSEMNVSTLELGDSALYLCASSLALIGSGANVLTFGAGSRLTVL.